Presented here are 19 T cell receptor beta chains from one specimen sequenced in a study of T cell clonotyping in hematopoietic cell transplantation. The time point denotes: recipient sample about 28 days before transplant, after cytoreduction. Sequencing was performed with immunoSEQ multiplex PCR; in TCRdb, only in-frame clones are kept and a portion is missing. The sample yields about 29,000 clones, over 60% seen once. The sample in question was peripheral blood mononuclear cells, obtained before stem cell transplant. Source of these receptors: a woman between 25 and 40 years old with chronic myeloid leukemia. Some clones in this sample may be carry-over from other donors' samples.

V gene TRBV9 combines with J gene TRBJ2-1; 9 nucleotides align to TRBD2. The germline CDR1 and CDR2 sequences are SGDLS and YYNGEE. The CDR3 is made up of 15 amino acids. V lost 0 bases to trimming and J lost 7 bases; unmatched junction nucleotides: 5. The CDR3 sequence is CASSVEGTSRNEQFF. DNA for the CDR3: TGTGCCAGCAGCGTAGAAGGGACTAGCAGGAATGAGCAGTTCTTC.

V gene TRBV2 combines with J gene TRBJ2-3, with 9 bases aligning to TRBD2. Germline-derived CDR1 and CDR2 are SNHLY and FYNNEI. The ends lost 7 bases at V and 1 base at J; junction bases unmatched: 3. This CDR3 comprises 14 residues. The CDR3 DNA is TGTGCCAGCAAGGGGACTAGCCGCACAGATACGCAGTATTTT. Encoded protein: CASKGTSRTDTQYF.

This chain connects TRBV27 to TRBJ2-1, with D possibly TRBD2 on 6 matching bases. V was clipped by 6 bases and J by 1 base, with 10 bases between them. Germline CDR1 is MNHEY and CDR2 is SMNVEV (reference sequence). The CDR3 extends over 14 amino acids. CDR3 nucleotide sequence: TGTGCCAGCAGCGGGACTCGGTCCTACAATGAGCAGTTCTTC. This gives the protein CASSGTRSYNEQFF.

The CDR3 is CASTQDRGRNTIYF. The CDR3 region has the DNA TGTGCCAGCACCCAGGACAGGGGGCGAAACACCATATATTTT. The J gene is TRBJ1-3, the V gene TRBV5-4; TRBD1 aligns across 11 bases. The CDR3 is 14 amino acids. V gave up 6 bases and J gave up 5 bases; unmatched junction bases: 4. Per germline, CDR1 SGHNT and CDR2 YYREEE (reference sequence).

CDR3 bases: TGTGCCAGCACCCAGCTTGGGGGACTTACCTACGAGCAGTACTTC. It translates to CASTQLGGLTYEQYF. This chain links TRBV2 with TRBJ2-7; tentatively, D is TRBD2 (6 bases). This CDR3 region has 15 residues. The V end lost 7 bases, the J end lost 2 bases, and 18 bases lay between the germline ends. Germline values: CDR1 SNHLY, CDR2 FYNNEI.

V and J are TRBV2 and TRBJ1-1, with TRBD1 matching over 7 bases. The germline CDR1 and CDR2 sequences are SNHLY and FYNNEI. With 6 bases clipped from V and 2 bases from J, the junction kept 6 bases outside the gene matches. The CDR3 loop spans 14 amino acids. The CDR3 DNA sequence: TGTGCCAGCAGAACCGGGACAGAAAACACTGAAGCTTTCTTT. The encoded protein is CASRTGTENTEAFF.

The J gene is TRBJ1-1, the V gene TRBV2; no clear D. The CDR3 sequence is 20 residues long. V lost 2 bases and J lost 2, with 27 bases in between. Germline-derived CDR1 and CDR2 are SNHLY and FYNNEI. The chain's CDR3 is CASSEPWSVGRLEVNTEAFF. CDR3 sequence (DNA): TGTGCCAGCAGTGAACCTTGGTCTGTTGGCCGCCTGGAGGTTAACACTGAAGCTTTCTTT.

This chain uses TRBV30 with TRBJ1-2, with D unclear. Trimming took 8 bases from V and 0 from J, leaving 10 bases between them. The CDR3 extends over 12 amino acids. In germline, CDR1 is GTSNPN, CDR2 SVGIG (reference sequence). CDR3 coding DNA: TGTGCCATAAAAGCAGCTAACTATGGCTACACCTTC. Protein: CAIKAANYGYTF.

This clone has more than one count but fewer than ten. This chain joins TRBV28 and TRBJ1-1; D call uncertain. The germline CDR1 and CDR2 sequences are MDHEN and SYDVKM. The V gene lost 6 bases and the J gene lost 1 base, with 9 bases spanning the gap. This CDR3 is built from 13 residues. This chain's CDR3 is CASSPAGNTEAFF. In DNA form, the CDR3 reads TGTGCCAGCAGCCCGGCTGGGAACACTGAAGCTTTCTTT.

The chain links TRBV7-2 to TRBJ2-7; D gene uncertain. Germline assignment: CDR1 SGHTA and CDR2 FQGNSA. The CDR3 is made up of 15 amino acids. V dropped 7 bases and J dropped 3 bases, with 19 bases sitting between them. The CDR3 loop is CASTKPGKDDYEQYF. For the CDR3, the DNA is TGTGCCAGCACAAAACCAGGAAAGGACGACTACGAGCAGTACTTC.

V and J are TRBV6-5 and TRBJ1-3, with D unclear. The CDR3 has 11 residues. CDR1 and CDR2 from the germline V gene are MNHEY and SVGAGI. V was shortened by 8 bases and J by 4 bases, with 6 bases between the two germline ends. The CDR3 coding sequence is TGTGCCAGCGCTGGGGGAAACACCATATATTTT. Translation: CASAGGNTIYF.

The V gene is TRBV6-1, the J gene TRBJ2-7; 9 bases are a match to TRBD1. This CDR3 comprises 15 residues. The V gene end was trimmed by 7 bases and the J gene end by 4 bases; junction bases not matched to a gene: 11. CDR1 is MNHNS and CDR2 is SASEGT in the germline V gene. The CDR3 here is CASMGQGNVRYEQYF. In nucleotides, the CDR3 is TGTGCCAGCATGGGACAGGGAAATGTTCGTTACGAGCAGTACTTC.

The chain combines TRBV30 with TRBJ2-3; a possible D gene is TRBD2 (6 bases). Germline V CDR1 and CDR2: GTSNPN, SVGIG (reference sequence). Trimming stripped 8 bases from V and 5 bases from J, with 8 bases between. The CDR3 contains 10 residues. The CDR3 sequence: CAGGLDTQYF. The DNA for the CDR3 is TGTGCCGGAGGGCTAGATACGCAGTATTTT.

The chain couples TRBV2 to TRBJ1-2; D remains unclear. The germline CDR1 and CDR2 sequences are SNHLY and FYNNEI. Trimming removed 6 bases at V and 4 bases at J, with 18 bases between. This CDR3 is built from 15 residues. The CDR3 loop reads CASRGIGYLSYGYTF. Here the CDR3 DNA reads TGTGCCAGCAGAGGAATAGGGTATTTATCCTATGGCTACACCTTC. Filled out from reference TRBV2 and TRBJ1-2, the complete variable domain reads EPEVTQTPSHQVTQMGQEVILRCVPISNHLYFYWYRQILGQKVEFLVSFYNNEISEKSEIFDDQFSVERPDGSNFTLKIRSTKLEDSAMYFCASRGIGYLSYGYTFGSGTRLTVV.

This chain joins TRBV29-1 and TRBJ2-3; possible D gene TRBD2, 6 bases. CDR1 SQVTM and CDR2 ANQGSEA come from the germline V gene. The CDR3 totals 12 residues. This CDR3 reads CSGGAGTDTQYF. CDR3 nucleotides: TGCAGTGGAGGGGCAGGCACAGATACGCAGTATTTT.

V gene TRBV6-5 combines with J gene TRBJ2-1; perhaps TRBD2 as D (6 bases). V was trimmed by 2 bases and J by 9 bases, leaving 11 bases between them. CDR1 MNHEY and CDR2 SVGAGI come from the germline V gene. The CDR3 covers 13 residues. Here the CDR3 reads CASSYMDYGEQFF. The CDR3 DNA reads TGTGCCAGCAGTTACATGGACTATGGTGAGCAGTTCTTC.

This sequence joins TRBV5-1 and TRBJ1-3; D uncertain. V lost 3 bases and J 0 bases, leaving 10 bases between the germline ends. This CDR3 has 15 residues. Germline V gene lookup returns CDR1 SGHRS and CDR2 YFSETQ. The CDR3 reads CASSSPGDSGNTIYF. The CDR3 coding sequence is TGCGCCAGCAGCTCGCCTGGTGACTCTGGAAACACCATATATTTT.

The gene calls are TRBV19 and TRBJ1-1; no clear D. Germline V gives CDR1 LNHDA, CDR2 SQIVND (reference sequence). The ends were cut back, 1 base at V and 0 bases at J, with 6 bases in the middle. The CDR3 loop spans 14 amino acids. CDR3 sequence: CASSIVGLNTEAFF. The CDR3 nucleotides read TGTGCCAGTAGTATAGTTGGCTTGAACACTGAAGCTTTCTTT.

The rearrangement uses TRBV7-2 and TRBJ2-5; D remains ambiguous. The germline V gene encodes CDR1 SGHTA and CDR2 FQGNSA. The V and J ends lost 7 bases and 4 bases respectively, with 19 bases between them. CDR3 length: 15 amino acids. CDR3 residues: CASTSWAVRRETQYF. CDR3 sequence (DNA): TGTGCCAGCACATCTTGGGCGGTACGAAGAGAGACCCAGTACTTC.